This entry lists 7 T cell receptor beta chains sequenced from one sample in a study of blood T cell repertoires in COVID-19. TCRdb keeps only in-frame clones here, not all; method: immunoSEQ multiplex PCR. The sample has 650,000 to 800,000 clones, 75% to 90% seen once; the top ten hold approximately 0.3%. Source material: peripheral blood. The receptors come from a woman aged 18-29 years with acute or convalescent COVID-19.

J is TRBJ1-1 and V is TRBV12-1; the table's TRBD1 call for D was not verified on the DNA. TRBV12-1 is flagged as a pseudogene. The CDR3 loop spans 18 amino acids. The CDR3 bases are TGTGCCAGCATCCCGGCGACAGGGGGCACGGGAAGGAACACTGAAGCTTTCTTT. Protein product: CASIPATGGTGRNTEAFF.

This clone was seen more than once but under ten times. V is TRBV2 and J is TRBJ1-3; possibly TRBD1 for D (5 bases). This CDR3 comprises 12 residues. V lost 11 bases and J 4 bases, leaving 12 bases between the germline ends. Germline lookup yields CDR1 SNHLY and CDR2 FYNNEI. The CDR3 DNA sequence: TGTGCCGGGGGGACGGTCGGAAACACCATATATTTT. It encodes CAGGTVGNTIYF.

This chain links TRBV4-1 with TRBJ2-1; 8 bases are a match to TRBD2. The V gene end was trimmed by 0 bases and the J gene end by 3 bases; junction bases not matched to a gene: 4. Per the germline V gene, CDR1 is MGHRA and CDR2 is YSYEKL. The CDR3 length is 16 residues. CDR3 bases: TGCGCCAGCAGCCAAGAAGGGCTAGCGGGCTACAATGAGCAGTTCTTC. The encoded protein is CASSQEGLAGYNEQFF.

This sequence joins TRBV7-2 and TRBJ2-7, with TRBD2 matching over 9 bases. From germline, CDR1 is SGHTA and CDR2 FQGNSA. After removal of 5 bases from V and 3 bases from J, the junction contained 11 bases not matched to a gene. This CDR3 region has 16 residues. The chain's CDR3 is CASSTAVGAGGYEQYF. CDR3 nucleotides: TGTGCCAGCAGCACCGCGGTTGGAGCGGGGGGCTACGAGCAGTACTTC.

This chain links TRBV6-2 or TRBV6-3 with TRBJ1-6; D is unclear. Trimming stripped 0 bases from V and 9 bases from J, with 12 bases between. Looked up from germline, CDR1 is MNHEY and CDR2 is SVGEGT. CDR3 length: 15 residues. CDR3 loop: CASSYSTSRGSPLHF. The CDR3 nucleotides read TGTGCCAGCAGTTACTCAACCTCGAGAGGTTCACCCCTCCACTTT.

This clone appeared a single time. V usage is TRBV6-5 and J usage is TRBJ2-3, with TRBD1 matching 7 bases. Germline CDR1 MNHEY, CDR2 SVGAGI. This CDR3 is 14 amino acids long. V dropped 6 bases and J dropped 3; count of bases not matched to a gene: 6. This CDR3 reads CASRPGQLTDTQYF. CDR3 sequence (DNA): TGTGCCAGCAGACCGGGACAGCTTACAGATACGCAGTATTTT.

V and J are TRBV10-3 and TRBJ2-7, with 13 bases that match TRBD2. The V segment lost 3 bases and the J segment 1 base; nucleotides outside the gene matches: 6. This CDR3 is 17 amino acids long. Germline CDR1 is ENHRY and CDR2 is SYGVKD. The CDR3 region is CAISDPTSGGISYEQYF. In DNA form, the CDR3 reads TGTGCCATCAGTGACCCGACTAGCGGGGGGATATCCTACGAGCAGTACTTC.